This T cell receptor (beta chain) was recovered during a study of cytomegalovirus exposure and HLA in healthy donors. On the study more broadly: The Caucasian-associated ancestry cluster contained 81% of the approximately 390 genotyped donors. Findings and limits, study-wide: It was reportedly the case that the classifier diagnosed cytomegalovirus status with high specificity and sensitivity. Immune exposure data for these donors was limited to CMV serostatus.

This PCR relied on a set of 60 Vbeta primers and 13 Jbeta primers. Only in-frame clones appear in the TCRdb table, and some are missing; sequencing was by immunoSEQ multiplex PCR. Among 130,000 to 150,000 clones, about 80% were seen once, and the ten largest hold around 2.5%. CDR3 size: 15 residues. V gave up 4 bases and J gave up 1 base; unmatched junction bases: 7. Looked up from germline, CDR1 is SGDLS and CDR2 is YYNGEE. On this clone: Its antigen is still unknown.

This chain joins TRBV9 and TRBJ1-2, with 7 bases aligning to TRBD1. The receptor was isolated from a woman younger than 30 in good health and CMV-seropositive. The sequenced sample consisted of PBMCs. The chain's CDR3 is CASSPTGALNYGYTF. The CDR3 DNA is TGTGCCAGCAGCCCCACAGGGGCCCTTAACTATGGCTACACCTTC. Full variable domain (outside the CDR3, taken from reference TRBV9 and TRBJ1-2): DSGVTQTPKHLITATGQRVTLRCSPRSGDLSVYWYQQSLDQGLQFLIQYYNGEERAKGNILERFSAQQFPDLHSELNLSSLELGDSALYFCASSPTGALNYGYTFGSGTRLTVV.